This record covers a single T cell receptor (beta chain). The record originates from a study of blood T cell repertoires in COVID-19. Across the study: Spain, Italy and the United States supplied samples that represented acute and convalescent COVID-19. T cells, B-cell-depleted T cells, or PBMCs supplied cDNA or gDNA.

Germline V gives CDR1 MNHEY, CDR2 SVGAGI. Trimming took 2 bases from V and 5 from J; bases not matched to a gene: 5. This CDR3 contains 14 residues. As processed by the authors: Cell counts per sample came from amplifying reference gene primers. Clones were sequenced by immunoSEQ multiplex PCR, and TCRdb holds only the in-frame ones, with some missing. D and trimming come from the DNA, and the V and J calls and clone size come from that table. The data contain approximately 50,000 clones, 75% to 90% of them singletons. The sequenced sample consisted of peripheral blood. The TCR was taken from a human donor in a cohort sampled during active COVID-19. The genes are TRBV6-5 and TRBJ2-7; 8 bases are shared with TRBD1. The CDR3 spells CASSYSDRGHEQYF. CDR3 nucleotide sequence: TGTGCCAGCAGTTACAGTGACAGGGGACACGAGCAGTACTTC.